This T cell receptor beta chain was captured in a study of early T cells in non-severe SARS-CoV-2 infection. Tagging with unique molecular identifiers was applied to individual cDNA molecules. TCRdb itself ran the 5' RACE reads through MiXCR, one entry per CDR3 protein. Here the sample spans more than 55,000 distinct CDR3 sequences, around 13% being singletons. The trim removed 8 bases at V and 4 bases at J, leaving 12 bases unmatched. Germline V CDR1 and CDR2: WSHSY, SAAADI. The CDR3 runs to 18 residues. The sequenced sample was whole blood, obtained at baseline. This sequence joins TRBV10-2 and TRBJ2-3; TRBD2 agrees at 16 bases. The clonotype comes from an adult who was a healthcare worker with PCR-confirmed SARS-CoV-2 infection or an uninfected control (not recorded which). Here the CDR3 reads CASRVGPGLAGGADTQYF. In DNA, the CDR3 is TGCGCCAGCCGAGTGGGTCCGGGACTAGCGGGGGGGGCAGATACGCAGTATTTT.